A single sample is the source of the 28 T cell receptor beta chains below, sequenced in a study of Graves' ophthalmopathy and Graves' hyperthyroidism. For repertoire sequencing, the TCR beta CDR3 regions were amplified from RNA transcripts. The library came from an HTBI-primed first-round RT-PCR and a second-round multiplex PCR. A single record per CDR3 protein comes from TCRdb applying MiXCR to the multiplex PCR reads. The sample shows 900,000 to 1,200,000 distinct CDR3 sequences, 35% to 45% of them seen only once. Specimen: peripheral blood or thyroid tissue (not recorded which). The receptors derive from an adult man with Graves' hyperthyroidism.

A few counts support this clonotype. This chain uses TRBV24-1 with TRBJ1-5; 9 positions match TRBD1. Germline lookup yields CDR1 KGHDR and CDR2 SFDVKD. The CDR3 consists of 16 residues. Losses at the gene ends were 4 bases for V and 3 bases for J; bases not matched to a gene: 6. For the CDR3, the DNA is TGTGCCACCAGTGACTCAGGACAGGGGAACAATCAGCCCCAGCATTTT. This gives the protein CATSDSGQGNNQPQHF.

V is TRBV6-5 and J is TRBJ1-6; 8 bases are shared with TRBD1. The CDR3 spans 13 residues. From germline, CDR1 is MNHEY and CDR2 SVGAGI. Trimming removed 7 bases from V and 11 bases from J; junction bases left unmatched: 7. CDR3 loop: CASKKTGDAPLHF. DNA for the CDR3: TGTGCCAGCAAGAAGACAGGGGACGCACCCCTCCACTTT.

This clonotype was seen more than once but under ten times. This sequence joins TRBV5-8 and TRBJ2-5; unclear D gene. Trimming stripped 7 bases from V and 7 bases from J, with 17 bases between. In germline, CDR1 is SGHTS, CDR2 YDEGEE. This CDR3 has 13 residues. CDR3 sequence (DNA): TGTGCCAGCGAGACGACGGCCAGTGGGACCCAGTACTTC. Its translation: CASETTASGTQYF.

This clonotype was detected only a few times. J is TRBJ2-7 and V is TRBV4-3; 13 positions match TRBD2. Per germline, CDR1 LGHNA and CDR2 YSLEER. The CDR3 runs to 16 residues. Trimming at V came to 1 base and at J to 6 bases, leaving 6 bases not matched to a gene. CDR3 DNA: TGCGCCAGCAGCCAAGCGAGGACTAGCGGGAGCACCGAGCAGTACTTC. It is translated as CASSQARTSGSTEQYF.

This clonotype was observed at least ten times. This rearrangement joins TRBV6-6 to TRBJ2-5; D possibly corresponds to TRBD2 (7 bases). Deletions cut 6 bases from V and 3 bases from J, with 20 bases between. The CDR3 extends over 16 amino acids. Per the germline V gene, CDR1 is MNHNY and CDR2 is SVGAGI (reference sequence). DNA for the CDR3: TGTGCCAGCAGATCACAGGGAGGACTAGTGAAAGAGACCCAGTACTTC. Encoded protein: CASRSQGGLVKETQYF.

This clonotype was found a few times. This chain joins TRBV5-5 and TRBJ2-7, with 9 bases fitting TRBD1. Trimming removed 1 base from V and 6 bases from J; junction bases left unmatched: 8. The CDR3 consists of 15 residues. The germline V gene has CDR1 SGHKS and CDR2 YYEKEE (reference sequence). Here the CDR3 reads CASSLFTGTGSEQYF. The CDR3 DNA reads as TGTGCCAGCAGCTTGTTCACCGGGACAGGGAGCGAGCAGTACTTC.

On this clonotype itself: A read error may produce the germline difference seen at one junction end. The chain couples TRBV29-1 to TRBJ2-2; a weak D match, TRBD2 (6 bases). Germline assignment: CDR1 SQVTM and CDR2 ANQGSEA. The CDR3 extends over 13 amino acids. The CDR3 reads CSVEISGAGGLFF. CDR3 DNA sequence: TGCAGCGTTGAAATCTCTGGGGCCGGGGGGCTGTTTTTT.

This chain links TRBV29-1 with TRBJ1-1; D perhaps matches TRBD1 (5 bases). This CDR3 has 16 residues. Germline V lookup: CDR1 SQVTM, CDR2 ANQGSEA. Trimming cost V 5 bases and J 4 bases, with 23 bases left between them. CDR3 in amino acids: CSVQSEGAPGATEAFF. In nucleotides, the CDR3 is TGCAGCGTTCAAAGTGAGGGAGCCCCCGGGGCCACTGAAGCTTTCTTT. Drawing the rest from reference TRBV29-1 and TRBJ1-1, the complete variable domain is SAVISQKPSRDICQRGTSLTIQCQVDSQVTMMFWYRQQPGQSLTLIATANQGSEATYESGFVIDKFPISRPNLTFSTLTVSNMSPEDSSIYLCSVQSEGAPGATEAFFGQGTRLTVV.

This clonotype appeared many times. CDR3 sequence (DNA): TGTGCCATCAGGATCCCTTCAACCGAAACGACACTCTATGGCTACACCTTC. Its translation: CAIRIPSTETTLYGYTF. The chain employs TRBV10-3 and TRBJ1-2; D is undetermined. Germline values: CDR1 ENHRY, CDR2 SYGVKD. The germline V and J ends were trimmed by 6 bases and 4 bases, with 24 bases remaining between them. This CDR3 contains 17 residues.

V and J are TRBV7-2 and TRBJ2-7; D might be TRBD2 (5 bases). The germline V gene encodes CDR1 SGHTA and CDR2 FQGNSA. This CDR3 is built from 16 residues. The V end lost 5 bases, the J end lost 2 bases, and 19 bases lay between the germline ends. The chain's CDR3 is CASSPSDGLPAYEQYF. In DNA form, the CDR3 reads TGTGCCAGCAGCCCCTCAGACGGACTTCCCGCCTACGAGCAGTACTTC.

The V gene is TRBV5-6, the J gene TRBJ1-1, with D unclear. The CDR3 extends over 17 amino acids. From germline, CDR1 is SGHDT and CDR2 YYEEEE. Trimming removed 4 bases from V and 0 bases from J, with 19 bases in between. CDR3 amino acids: CASSHSVVSVLNTEAFF. The CDR3 DNA reads TGTGCCAGCAGCCATAGCGTGGTCTCAGTCTTGAACACTGAAGCTTTCTTT.

This clonotype was seen a few times. This chain joins TRBV20-1 and TRBJ1-6; 10 bases are shared with TRBD1. This CDR3 has 14 residues. Trimming at V came to 6 bases and at J to 7 bases, leaving 6 bases not matched to a gene. Germline V gene data show CDR1 as DFQATT and CDR2 as SNEGSKA (reference sequence). The CDR3 region has the DNA TGCAGTGCAAGGAGGACAGGGGGAAATTCACCCCTCCACTTT. It is translated as CSARRTGGNSPLHF.

Ten or more counts support this clonotype. V usage is TRBV7-9 and J usage is TRBJ2-6, with no clear D. This CDR3 spans 15 amino acids. Trimming stripped 1 base from V and 4 bases from J, with 8 bases between. The germline CDR1 and CDR2 sequences are SEHNR and FQNEAQ (reference sequence). The CDR3 is CASSLVSGGANVLTF. DNA for the CDR3: TGTGCCAGCAGCTTAGTGTCAGGCGGGGCCAACGTCCTGACTTTC.

This clonotype showed up many times. The DNA of the CDR3 is TGTGCCAGCAGCCCTAGGCTTCCGGGACAGGGAGCCCTATTGCGGGGCTACACCTTC. It yields the protein CASSPRLPGQGALLRGYTF. The chain employs TRBV14 and TRBJ1-2; 9 bases are shared with TRBD1. CDR3 size: 19 residues. CDR1 is SGHDN, CDR2 FVKESK, per germline. V gave up 4 bases and J gave up 8 bases; unmatched junction bases: 23.

The chain couples TRBV12-3 or TRBV12-4 to TRBJ1-5; 10 nucleotides align to TRBD1. CDR3 size: 16 residues. V trimming: 6 bases; J trimming: 1 base; junction bases outside the gene matches: 6. As DNA, the CDR3 is TGTGCCAGCAGATCCGGGACAGGGGAAAGCAATCAGCCCCAGCATTTT. Amino acids: CASRSGTGESNQPQHF.

J is TRBJ2-7 and V is TRBV10-3; 9 bases fit TRBD2. Germline CDR1 is ENHRY and CDR2 is SYGVKD. Unmatched junction bases numbered 8, after V lost 10 bases and J lost 10 bases. This CDR3 is built from 11 residues. CDR3 sequence: CATRVAGEQYF. As DNA, the CDR3 is TGTGCCACCCGTGTAGCGGGGGAACAGTACTTC.

This clonotype was seen ten or more times. The chain joins TRBV7-6 to TRBJ1-2; D not certain. With 5 bases removed from V and 5 bases from J, the gap between germline ends came to 18 bases. The germline CDR1 and CDR2 sequences are SGHVS and FNYEAQ. There are 15 residues in the CDR3. The CDR3 region has the DNA TGTGCCAGCAGCCCGGGTCTTGGCAATCGGTATGGCTACACCTTC. It encodes CASSPGLGNRYGYTF.

The chain carries TRBV7-9 and TRBJ2-5, with D possibly TRBD2 on 6 matching bases. Germline V CDR1 and CDR2: SEHNR, FQNEAQ (reference sequence). This CDR3 spans 15 amino acids. The V gene lost 0 bases and the J gene lost 5 bases, with 13 bases spanning the gap. The CDR3 is CASSLASGVHETQYF. Here the CDR3 DNA reads TGTGCCAGCAGCTTAGCGTCGGGAGTCCACGAGACCCAGTACTTC.

This clonotype was seen a handful of times. The V and J genes are TRBV5-1 and TRBJ2-2, with D perhaps given as TRBD1 or TRBD2 (6 bases each). Between the trimmed V and J ends, which lost 0 bases and 6 bases, there was a span of 12 bases. Looked up from germline, CDR1 is SGHRS and CDR2 is YFSETQ. The CDR3 extends over 15 amino acids. The CDR3 here is CASSLARGRAGELFF. The CDR3 region has the DNA TGCGCCAGCAGCTTGGCCCGGGGGCGGGCCGGGGAGCTGTTTTTT.

The chain has TRBV20-1 and TRBJ1-2; D gene unclear. The CDR3 covers 12 residues. Germline assignment: CDR1 DFQATT and CDR2 SNEGSKA (reference sequence). V was shortened by 5 bases and J by 5 bases, with 12 bases between the two germline ends. CDR3 nucleotides: TGCAGTGCTGCGGGCGGCCCTTATGGCTACACCTTC. Its protein is CSAAGGPYGYTF.

The chain has TRBV27 and TRBJ1-2; TRBD1 matches 10 bases. The CDR3 runs 14 residues. Germline CDR1 reads MNHEY; CDR2 reads SMNVEV (reference sequence). V lost 5 bases, J lost 6 bases, and 6 bases stayed unmatched. The CDR3 reads CASSDRGRIDGYTF. In DNA, the CDR3 is TGTGCCAGCAGTGACAGGGGGCGAATAGATGGCTACACCTTC.

This clonotype was detected only a few times. J is TRBJ2-5 and V is TRBV28, with D hard to call. In germline, CDR1 is MDHEN, CDR2 SYDVKM. This CDR3 comprises 14 residues. The V gene lost 2 bases and the J gene lost 0 bases, with 7 bases spanning the gap. The CDR3 loop is CASSLQQDQETQYF. The DNA for the CDR3 is TGTGCCAGCAGTTTACAGCAGGACCAAGAGACCCAGTACTTC.

This clonotype was detected ten times or more. The V and J genes are TRBV19 and TRBJ1-5; tentatively, D is TRBD1 (5 bases). The CDR3 has 12 residues. Trimming left V 7 bases short and J 6 bases short, with 10 bases between. CDR1 is LNHDA, CDR2 SQIVND, per germline (reference sequence). The CDR3 region is CASKVGGQPQHF. The CDR3 bases are TGTGCCAGTAAAGTCGGGGGTCAGCCCCAGCATTTT.

Only a few counts were recorded for this clonotype. The chain joins TRBV12-3 or TRBV12-4 to TRBJ1-6, with 10 bases identical to TRBD1. With V trimmed by 0 bases and J by 8 bases, 4 bases remained unmatched. CDR3 length: 16 amino acids. CDR3 amino acids: CASSLAFGTGDSPLHF. In DNA, the CDR3 is TGTGCCAGCAGTTTAGCGTTCGGGACAGGGGATTCACCCCTCCACTTT.

This clonotype was counted at least ten times. The chain is built from TRBV20-1 and TRBJ2-7; 7 nucleotides match TRBD1. J was trimmed by 0 bases and V by 4 bases; bases with no gene match: 3. CDR1 is DFQATT and CDR2 is SNEGSKA in the germline V gene (reference sequence). The CDR3 runs 13 residues. The CDR3: CSATRDSSYEQYF. The CDR3 DNA reads as TGCAGTGCTACCAGGGACAGCTCCTACGAGCAGTACTTC.

Comments on this clonotype: Possible read error: a much larger clone is one base away. The genes are TRBV29-1 and TRBJ2-7, with 8 bases lining up with TRBD1. Trimming cost V 4 bases and J 7 bases; bases outside gene matches: 15. The length of the CDR3 is 15 residues. Germline values: CDR1 SQVTM, CDR2 ANQGSEA. CDR3 in DNA: TGCAGCGTTGGATGTAAGCAGGGGGCCTCTAGTGAGCAGTACTTC. Translated, it gives CSVGCKQGASSEQYF.

This clonotype came up a few times. This sequence joins TRBV6-6 and TRBJ2-5; tentative D call: TRBD1 (6 bases). The V end lost 6 bases, the J end lost 5 bases, and 13 bases lay between the germline ends. CDR3 size: 13 residues. The germline V gene has CDR1 MNHNY and CDR2 SVGAGI (reference sequence). DNA of the CDR3: TGTGCCAGCAGAAGACAGGCGGCGGAGACCCAGTACTTC. Amino acids: CASRRQAAETQYF.

About this clonotype: One base away lies a much larger clone, so this may be a sequencing read error. The rearrangement uses TRBV7-2 and TRBJ2-5; D unclear. CDR3 size: 14 residues. The V gene's germline CDR1 is SGHTA and CDR2 FQGNSA. CDR3 DNA sequence: TGTGCCAGCAGCAATTACCGGGTCGGCGAGACCCGGTACTTC. This encodes CASSNYRVGETRYF.